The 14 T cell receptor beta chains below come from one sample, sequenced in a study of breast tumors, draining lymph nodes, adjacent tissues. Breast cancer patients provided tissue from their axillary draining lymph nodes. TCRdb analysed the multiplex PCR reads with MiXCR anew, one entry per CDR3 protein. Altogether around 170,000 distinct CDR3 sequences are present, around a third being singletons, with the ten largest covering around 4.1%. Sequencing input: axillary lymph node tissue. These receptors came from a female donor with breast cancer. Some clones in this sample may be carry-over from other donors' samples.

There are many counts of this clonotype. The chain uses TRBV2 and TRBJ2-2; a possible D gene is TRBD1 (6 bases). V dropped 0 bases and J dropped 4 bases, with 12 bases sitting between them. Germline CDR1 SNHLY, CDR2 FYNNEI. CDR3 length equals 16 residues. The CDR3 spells CASSEAQGRGTGELFF. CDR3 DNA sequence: TGTGCCAGCAGTGAAGCACAGGGCCGAGGCACCGGGGAGCTGTTTTTT.

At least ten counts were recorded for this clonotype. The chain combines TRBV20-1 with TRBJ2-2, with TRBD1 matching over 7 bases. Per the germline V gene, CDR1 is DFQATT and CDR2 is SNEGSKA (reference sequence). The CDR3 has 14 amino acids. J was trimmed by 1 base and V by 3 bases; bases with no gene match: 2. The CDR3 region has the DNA TGCAGTGCTAGGAGGACAGGGAACACCGGGGAGCTGTTTTTT. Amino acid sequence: CSARRTGNTGELFF.

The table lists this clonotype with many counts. The CDR3 DNA is TGTGCCAGCGGCGCGGCCGGTACCGCCCGCGAGCAGTACTTC. Residues: CASGAAGTAREQYF. The gene calls are TRBV7-2 and TRBJ2-7, with D uncertain. CDR3 length: 14 amino acids. Germline CDR1 reads SGHTA; CDR2 reads FQGNSA. Trimming took 8 bases from V and 6 from J, leaving 20 bases between them.

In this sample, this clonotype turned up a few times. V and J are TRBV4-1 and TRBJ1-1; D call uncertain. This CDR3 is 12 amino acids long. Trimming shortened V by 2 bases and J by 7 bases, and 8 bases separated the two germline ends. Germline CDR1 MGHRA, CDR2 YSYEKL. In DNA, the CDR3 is TGCGCCAGCAGCCAAAATGGGATTGAAGCTTTCTTT. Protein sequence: CASSQNGIEAFF.

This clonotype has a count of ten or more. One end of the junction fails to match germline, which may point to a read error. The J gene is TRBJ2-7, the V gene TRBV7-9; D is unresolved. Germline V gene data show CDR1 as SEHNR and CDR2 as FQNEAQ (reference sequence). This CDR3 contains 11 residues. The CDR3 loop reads CANSFDYEQYF. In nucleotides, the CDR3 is TGTGCCAACAGCTTTGACTACGAGCAGTACTTC.

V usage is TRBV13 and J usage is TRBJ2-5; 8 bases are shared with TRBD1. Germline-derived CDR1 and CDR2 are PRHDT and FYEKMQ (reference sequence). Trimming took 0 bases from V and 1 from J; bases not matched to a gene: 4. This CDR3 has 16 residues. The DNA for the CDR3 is TGTGCCAGCAGCTTAGGGACAGGGGCAGCCCAAGAGACCCAGTACTTC. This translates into CASSLGTGAAQETQYF.

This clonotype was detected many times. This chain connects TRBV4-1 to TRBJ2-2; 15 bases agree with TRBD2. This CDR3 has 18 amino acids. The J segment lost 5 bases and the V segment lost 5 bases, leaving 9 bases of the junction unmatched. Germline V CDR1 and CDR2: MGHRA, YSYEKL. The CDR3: CASSESGLAGGFTGELFF. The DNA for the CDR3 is TGCGCCAGCAGCGAATCTGGACTAGCGGGGGGGTTTACCGGGGAGCTGTTTTTT.

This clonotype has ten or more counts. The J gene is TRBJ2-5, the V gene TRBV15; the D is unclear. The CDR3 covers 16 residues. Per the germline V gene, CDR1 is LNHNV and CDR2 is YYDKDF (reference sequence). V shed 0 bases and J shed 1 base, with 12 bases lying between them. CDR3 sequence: CATSRDWVAVQETQYF. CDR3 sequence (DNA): TGTGCCACCAGCAGAGATTGGGTTGCCGTCCAAGAGACCCAGTACTTC.

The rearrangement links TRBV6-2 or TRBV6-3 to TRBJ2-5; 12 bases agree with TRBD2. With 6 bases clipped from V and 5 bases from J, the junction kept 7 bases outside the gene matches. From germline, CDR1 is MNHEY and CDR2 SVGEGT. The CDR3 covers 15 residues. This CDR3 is CASRSSGGALETQYF. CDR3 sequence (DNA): TGTGCCAGCAGGTCTAGCGGGGGGGCCTTGGAGACCCAGTACTTC.

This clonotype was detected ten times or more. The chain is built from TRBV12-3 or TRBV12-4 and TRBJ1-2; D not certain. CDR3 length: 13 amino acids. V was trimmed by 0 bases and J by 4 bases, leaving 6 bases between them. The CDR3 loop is CASSLAVGYGYTF. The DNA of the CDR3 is TGTGCCAGCAGTTTAGCAGTGGGCTATGGCTACACCTTC.

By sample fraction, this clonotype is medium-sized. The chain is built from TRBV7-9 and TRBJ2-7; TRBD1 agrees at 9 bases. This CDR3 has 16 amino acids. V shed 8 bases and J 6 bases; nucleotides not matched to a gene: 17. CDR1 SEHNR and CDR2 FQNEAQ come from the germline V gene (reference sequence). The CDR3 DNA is TGTGCCAGCTCCCGAATTTTCGGGACAGGGCTCGGCGAGCAGTACTTC. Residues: CASSRIFGTGLGEQYF.

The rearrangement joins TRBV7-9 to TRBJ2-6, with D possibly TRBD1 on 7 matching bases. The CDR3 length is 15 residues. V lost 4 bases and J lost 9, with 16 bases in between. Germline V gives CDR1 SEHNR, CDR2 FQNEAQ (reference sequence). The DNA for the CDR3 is TGTGCCAGCAGCTCCGAAAGGGGGCGGGGCAACGTCCTGACTTTC. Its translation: CASSSERGRGNVLTF. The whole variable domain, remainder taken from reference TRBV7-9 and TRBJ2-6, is DTGVSQNPRHKITKRGQNVTFRCDPISEHNRLYWYRQTLGQGPEFLTYFQNEAQLEKSRLLSDRFSAERPKGSFSTLEIQRTEQGDSAMYLCASSSERGRGNVLTFGAGSRLTVL.

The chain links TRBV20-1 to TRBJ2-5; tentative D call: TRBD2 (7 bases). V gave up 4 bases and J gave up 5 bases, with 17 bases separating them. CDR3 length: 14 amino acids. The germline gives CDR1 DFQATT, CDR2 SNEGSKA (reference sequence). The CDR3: CSATVGAGEETQYF. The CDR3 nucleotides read TGCAGTGCTACAGTGGGGGCGGGGGAGGAGACCCAGTACTTC.

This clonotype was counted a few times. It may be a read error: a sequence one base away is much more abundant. CDR3 sequence reads: CASSHDGYNSPLHF. The CDR3 region has the DNA TGTGCCAGCAGTCACGATGGCTATAATTCACCCCTCCACTTT. The V and J genes are TRBV6-6 and TRBJ1-6; no clear D. Per the germline V gene, CDR1 is MNHNY and CDR2 is SVGAGI (reference sequence). The CDR3 is made up of 14 amino acids. Trimming took off 5 bases at V and 3 bases at J, with 8 bases between the two ends.